This T cell receptor beta chain was sequenced in a study of cytomegalovirus exposure and HLA in healthy donors. Study at large: Per a later analysis, the roughly 680 first-cohort and about 120 validation repertoires shared one platform.

Regarding this clone: Its antigen remains unknown.

V lost 0 bases and J lost 9; bases outside the gene matches: 4. The germline V gene encodes CDR1 LGHNA and CDR2 YNFKEQ. This CDR3 is built from 16 residues. Study findings and constraints: The study found most TCR sequences rare, yet found some public TCRs in many donors. Confirmation in vitro established that three CMV-associated chains were specific for CMV antigens. According to a subsequent analysis, TCR clusters from the first cohort were inclined to appear together in the 130 or so validation repertoires.

Repertoires were generated with immunoSEQ multiplex PCR, while TCRdb's copy carries only in-frame clones and drops some. The sample includes about 110,000 clones, 95% of them seen just once. The sequenced material came from PBMCs. The chain combines TRBV4-2 with TRBJ2-1; 14 nucleotides align to TRBD2. The receptor was derived from a woman aged 18-29 years in good health and CMV-seronegative. CDR3 nucleotide sequence: TGTGCCAGCAGCCAAGAGACTAGCGGGGGGGCCGCTGAGCAGTTCTTC. This gives the protein CASSQETSGGAAEQFF.